Below are 4 T cell receptor beta chains sequenced from a single sample in a study of shared clonotypes between healthy human individuals. Naive-designated CD8 cells lacked CD45RO, were positively enriched for CCR7, and omitted terminally differentiated effector memory CD45RA+ cells. Clones were read by immunoSEQ multiplex PCR, and TCRdb kept only the in-frame ones, dropping some. The sample lists about 2 million clones, approximately 94% occurring once. Sequencing used naive CD8+ T cells sorted from blood. The source of these receptors is a man younger than 35 in good health.

CDR3 in amino acids: CATGTSGVEQYF. CDR3 sequence (DNA): TGTGCCACCGGGACTAGCGGGGTCGAGCAGTACTTC. J is TRBJ2-7 and V is TRBV7-6; 13 bases match TRBD2. J lost 6 bases, V lost 10 bases, and 3 bases had no gene match. The V gene's germline CDR1 is SGHVS and CDR2 FNYEAQ. The CDR3 runs to 12 residues.

This clone was found once. V and J are TRBV5-1 and TRBJ2-3, with 14 bases identical to TRBD2. V shed 3 bases, J shed 3 bases, and the junction held 9 bases outside the gene matches. From germline, CDR1 is SGHRS and CDR2 YFSETQ. The CDR3 loop spans 18 amino acids. DNA for the CDR3: TGCGCCAGCAGCTCCCAGCCGGGACTAGCGGGAGTGACAGATACGCAGTATTTT. This gives the protein CASSSQPGLAGVTDTQYF. Supplemented by reference TRBV5-1 and TRBJ2-3, the full variable domain reads KAGVTQTPRYLIKTRGQQVTLSCSPISGHRSVSWYQQTPGQGLQFLFEYFSETQRNKGNFPGRFSGRQFSNSRSEMNVSTLELGDSALYLCASSSQPGLAGVTDTQYFGPGTRLTVL.

The CDR3, as DNA: TGCGCCAGCAGCCAAATCGTGACGGTTTCTGGAAACACCATATATTTT. Translating it yields CASSQIVTVSGNTIYF. The chain links TRBV4-1 to TRBJ1-3; D gene unclear. Between the trimmed V and J ends, which lost 2 bases and 1 base, there was a span of 12 bases. Per germline, CDR1 MGHRA and CDR2 YSYEKL. This CDR3 region has 16 residues.

With respect to this clone: Other DNA sequences within the sample encode an identical CDR3. The rearrangement links TRBV6-5 to TRBJ1-1; possible D gene TRBD1, 5 bases. The germline V gene has CDR1 MNHEY and CDR2 SVGAGI. The CDR3 is 13 amino acids. V was clipped by 3 bases and J by 6 bases, with 11 bases between them. The CDR3 region is CASSYGEGAEAFF. CDR3 in DNA: TGTGCCAGCAGTTATGGGGAAGGGGCTGAAGCTTTCTTT.